This TCR beta chain was captured in a study of T-cell memory formation after mild COVID-19. Findings and caveats of the study: CD8+ contracting clones occupied EMRA, while CD4+ ones occupied mainly CM and EM.

TCRdb re-called the 5' RACE reads with MiXCR, one entry per CDR3 protein. The sample has a few hundred thousand distinct CDR3 sequences, roughly 20% seen once. A note on this clonotype: Antigen: not known.

This TCR came from a man aged 18 to 29 who had mild COVID-19 (a few samples of this study predate the infection). Cell type and time point are not known. The sequencing sample was made of PBMCs or a T cell subset sorted from them (not recorded which).

The CDR3 nucleotides read TGTGCCAGCAATCCTACCCCCGGCGGGTCTTACGAGCAGTACTTC. It is translated as CASNPTPGGSYEQYF. The chain couples TRBV6-5 to TRBJ2-7, with D perhaps TRBD2 (5 bases). CDR3 length: 15 amino acids. Trimming stripped 7 bases from V and 4 bases from J, with 20 bases between. Germline V gives CDR1 MNHEY, CDR2 SVGAGI.